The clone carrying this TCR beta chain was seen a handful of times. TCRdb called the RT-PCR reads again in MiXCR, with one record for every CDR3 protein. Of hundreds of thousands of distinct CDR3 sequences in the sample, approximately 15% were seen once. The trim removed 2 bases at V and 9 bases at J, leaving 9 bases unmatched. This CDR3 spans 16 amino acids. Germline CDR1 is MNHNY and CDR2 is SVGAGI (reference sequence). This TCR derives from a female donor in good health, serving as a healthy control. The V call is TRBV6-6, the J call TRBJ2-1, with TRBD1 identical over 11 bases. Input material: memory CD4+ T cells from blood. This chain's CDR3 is CASSYGTGGVSSEQFF. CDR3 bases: TGTGCCAGCAGTTACGGGACAGGGGGGGTTAGCTCTGAGCAGTTCTTC.